Below are 4 T cell receptor beta chains sequenced from a single sample in a study of blood T cell repertoires in COVID-19. Using immunoSEQ multiplex PCR, the repertoire was profiled, and TCRdb retains in-frame clones only, with some absent. Among 90,000 to 130,000 clones listed, 75% to 80% were seen once. Sequenced input: peripheral blood. These receptors were obtained from a woman aged 80 or over with active or convalescent COVID-19.

This clone was found a few times. The chain links TRBV2 to TRBJ1-1; D gene ambiguous. This CDR3 is 13 amino acids long. Deletions cut 6 bases from V and 0 bases from J, with 8 bases between. Germline CDR1 and CDR2: SNHLY and FYNNEI. CDR3 amino acids: CASRDQVNTEAFF. DNA for the CDR3: TGTGCCAGCAGGGATCAGGTGAACACTGAAGCTTTCTTT.

This clone was found once. V and J are TRBV18 and TRBJ1-4, with D maybe TRBD1 (5 bases). The V gene's germline CDR1 is KGHSH and CDR2 LQKENI. V was shortened by 2 bases and J by 6 bases, with 16 bases between the two germline ends. The length of the CDR3 is 16 residues. CDR3 nucleotide sequence: TGTGCCAGCTCACCAAGACGGAGCGGGGCGCATGAAAAACTGTTTTTT. It is translated as CASSPRRSGAHEKLFF.

The J gene is TRBJ1-1, the V gene TRBV28; TRBD1 is a possible D gene (6 bases). CDR3 size: 13 residues. Germline CDR1 and CDR2: MDHEN and SYDVKM. Trimming shortened V by 5 bases and J by 4 bases, and 11 bases separated the two germline ends. Here the CDR3 reads CASSLGGLTEAFF. The CDR3 DNA follows: TGTGCCAGCAGTCTCGGGGGGCTCACTGAAGCTTTCTTT.

The genes are TRBV7-2 and TRBJ1-1; D ambiguous. Germline V gene sequence: CDR1 SGHTA, CDR2 FQGNSA. Trimming stripped 5 bases from V and 4 bases from J, with 11 bases between. The CDR3 covers 13 residues. The CDR3 bases are TGTGCCAGCAGCCAGGAGAGCGGCACTGAAGCTTTCTTT. Residues: CASSQESGTEAFF.